This T cell receptor (beta chain) was sequenced for a study of T cells after yellow fever vaccination (dated by TCRdb to about 2019). The study in broad terms: Libraries from fractions with low cell numbers were prepared with the SMART-Seq v4 Ultra Low Input RNA kit. Blood was drawn at multiple timepoints before and after primary and secondary immunization, with bulk PBMC replicates and cell subsets isolated. The cohort comprised two healthy male donors, one aged 18 to 30 and one aged 30 to 39 years. Bulk TCR alpha and beta repertoires were sequenced longitudinally to track T-cell clones before and after primary and booster YFV17D yellow fever vaccination.

At least ten counts were recorded for this clonotype. There is no known antigen for this receptor. It has no much larger one-base neighbor in the sample; base qualities were not kept. Study-level results and caveats: After the booster, most of the clones that had expanded following primary vaccination were detected again (roughly 96% of CD4 and roughly nine tenths of CD8), which suggests that memory was broadly maintained. FACS-sorted repertoires could contain abundant contaminating clonotypes from the bulk population, so computational filtering was required. The secondary T-cell response was weaker than the primary response but faster, peaking on day 5 instead of day 15. A small share of clonotypes was detected in both CD4 and CD8 compartments, with the overlap likely arising from convergent recombination. Because only two donors were included in the study, the extent to which the findings can be generalized is limited.

What the treatment or condition label conveys for this sample: live attenuated yellow fever vaccine strain. PBMCs were isolated from peripheral blood using a standard Ficoll-Paque protocol. Dynabeads CD4 and CD8 positive selection kits were used to isolate CD4 and CD8 T-cell fractions. TriZol was used to extract RNA from bulk PBMCs, CD4 and CD8 fractions, and dextramer-positive and dextramer-negative fractions. The V end loses 0 bases and the J end loses 2 bases, and a stretch of 8 bases separates them. Including cysteine and phenylalanine, the CDR3 has 14 amino acids. Just the 42-base CDR3 DNA is kept, in frame starting at base 1. Based on the germline V gene, the CDR1 and CDR2 sequences are LGHNA and YSLEER. TCR cDNA was synthesized by 5'RACE template switching, through which a universal primer site and unique molecular identifiers were introduced. Priming of cDNA synthesis was performed from both the TCR alpha and TCR beta constant segments. Libraries were amplified in two PCR steps, with sample barcodes and sequencing adapters added in the second step. Sequencing of libraries was performed on Illumina HiSeq 2500 (2x100 bp) or NovaSeq (2x150 bp). The published analysis was carried out like this. MIGEC handled demultiplexing of reads and collapsing into UMI consensus sequences, while MiXCR performed V(D)J alignment. Vaccine-responding clonotypes were defined with edgeR using replicate PBMC samples, requiring FDR below 0.01 and a log2 fold change above 5 up to day 15. Each bulk clonotype was labeled CD4 or CD8 based on which sequenced repertoire, CD4 or CD8, contained the clonotype at higher abundance. TCRdb reprocessing: public reads trimmed at Q25 with fastp, clones called with MiXCR, in-frame beta chains kept. Entries that share a CDR3 protein sequence are merged under the most common genes and DNA. What appears here as the V and J calls and clone size reflects TCRdb's work, not the paper's. The sample contains under 250,000 distinct CDR3 sequences, less than 9% of them found a single time. The top ten constitute 0.65% to 0.9% of the sample.

The sequencing used CD4+ T cells sorted from PBMCs, collected 15 days after the yellow fever booster vaccination. The source of this sequence is a man in his thirties or forties who received the YFV17D yellow fever vaccine. The V gene is TRBV4-3 and the J gene is TRBJ2-7, with the D gene call left open. The CDR3 loop reads CASSQDVLPYEQYF. At the DNA level, the sequence is TGCGCCAGCAGCCAAGATGTTCTCCCCTACGAGCAGTACTTC.